This TCR beta chain was identified in a study of cytomegalovirus exposure and HLA in healthy donors. Whole-study findings and limits: Investigators reported 150 to 200 TCR beta chains as tied to cytomegalovirus.

PCR involved 60 Vbeta and 13 Jbeta primers. Sequencing was performed with immunoSEQ multiplex PCR; in TCRdb, only in-frame clones are kept and a portion is missing. This table has roughly 110,000 clones, about 81% appearing once. The germline V gene encodes CDR1 GTSNPN and CDR2 SVGIG (reference sequence). Trimming took 0 bases from V and 5 from J; bases not matched to a gene: 3. This CDR3 spans 16 amino acids. Notes on this clone: Its antigen is as yet unknown.

What was sequenced was PBMCs. This receptor was identified in a man under 40 in good health and CMV-seropositive. The V gene is TRBV30, the J gene TRBJ2-1; 14 bases agree with TRBD2. This CDR3 reads CAWSVGTSGGHNEQFF. The CDR3 DNA reads as TGTGCCTGGAGTGTCGGGACTAGCGGGGGCCACAATGAGCAGTTCTTC.